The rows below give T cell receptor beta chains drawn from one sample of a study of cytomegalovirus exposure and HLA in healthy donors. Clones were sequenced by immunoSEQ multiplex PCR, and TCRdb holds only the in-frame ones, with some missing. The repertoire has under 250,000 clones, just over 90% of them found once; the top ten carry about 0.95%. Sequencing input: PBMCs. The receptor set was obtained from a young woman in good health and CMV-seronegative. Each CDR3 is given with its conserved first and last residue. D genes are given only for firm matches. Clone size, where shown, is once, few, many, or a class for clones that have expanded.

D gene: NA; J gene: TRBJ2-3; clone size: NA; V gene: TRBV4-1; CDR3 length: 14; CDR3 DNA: TGCGCCAGCAGCCAATTCTTAGGGGGAGGGGGGCAGTATTTT; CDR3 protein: CASSQFLGGGGQYF
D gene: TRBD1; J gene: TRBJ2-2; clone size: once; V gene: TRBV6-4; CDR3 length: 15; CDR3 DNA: TGTGCCAGCAGACAGGACAGGGGAAACACCGGGGAGCTGTTTTTT; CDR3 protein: CASRQDRGNTGELFF
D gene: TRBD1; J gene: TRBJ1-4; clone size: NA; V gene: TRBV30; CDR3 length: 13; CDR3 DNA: TGTGCCTGGGCGACAGGGGTCGGGTTACAACTGTTTTTT; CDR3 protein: CAWATGVGLQLFF
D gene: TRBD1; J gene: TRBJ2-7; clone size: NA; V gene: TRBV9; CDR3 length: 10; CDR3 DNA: TGTGCCAGCCAGGGGGACGAGCAGTACTTC; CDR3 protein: CASQGDEQYF
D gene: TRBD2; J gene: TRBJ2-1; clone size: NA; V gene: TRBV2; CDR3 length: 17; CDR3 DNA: TGTGCCAGCAGTGATAGACTAGCGGGACCGGAATACAATGAGCAGTTCTTC; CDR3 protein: CASSDRLAGPEYNEQFF
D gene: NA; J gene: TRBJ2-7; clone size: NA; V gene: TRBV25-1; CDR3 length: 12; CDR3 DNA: TGTGCCAGCAGTGGAGTGGGGGCCGAGCAGTACTTC; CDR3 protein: CASSGVGAEQYF
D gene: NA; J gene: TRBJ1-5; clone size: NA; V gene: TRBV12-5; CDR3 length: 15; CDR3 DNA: TGTGCTACAGTCCTGGGAACAGGTCCTAATCAGCCCCAGCATTTT; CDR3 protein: CATVLGTGPNQPQHF
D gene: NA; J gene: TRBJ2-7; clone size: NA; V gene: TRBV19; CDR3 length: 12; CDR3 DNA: TGTGCCAGTATTAACAGCCACTACGAGCAGTACTTC; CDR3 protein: CASINSHYEQYF
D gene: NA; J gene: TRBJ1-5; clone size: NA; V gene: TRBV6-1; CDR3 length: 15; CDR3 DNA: TGTGCCAGCACCGACCCCGACAGCCACAATCAGCCCCAGCATTTT; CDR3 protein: CASTDPDSHNQPQHF
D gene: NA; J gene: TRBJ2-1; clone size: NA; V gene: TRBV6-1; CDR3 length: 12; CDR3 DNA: TGTGCCAGCAGTGATCAGGGCAATGAGCAGTTCTTC; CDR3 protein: CASSDQGNEQFF
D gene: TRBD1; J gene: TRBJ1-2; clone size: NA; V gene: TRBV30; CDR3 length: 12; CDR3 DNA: TGTGCCGGAGGACAGGGGGCGAATGGCTACACCTTC; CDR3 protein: CAGGQGANGYTF
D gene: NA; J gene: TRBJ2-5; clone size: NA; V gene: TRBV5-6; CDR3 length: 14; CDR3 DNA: TGTGCCAGCAGCTTGGGATTGGACAGCAAGACCCAGTACTTC; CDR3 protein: CASSLGLDSKTQYF
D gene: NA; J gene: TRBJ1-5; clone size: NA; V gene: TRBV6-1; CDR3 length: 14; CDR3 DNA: TGTGCCAGCAGTGTCTCAGTCTCAAATCAGCCCCAGCATTTT; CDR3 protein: CASSVSVSNQPQHF
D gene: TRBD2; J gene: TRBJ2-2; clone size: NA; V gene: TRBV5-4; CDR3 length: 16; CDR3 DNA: TGTGCCAGCAGCTTGGGACTAGCGGGAGGAGTCGGGGAGCTGTTTTTT; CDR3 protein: CASSLGLAGGVGELFF
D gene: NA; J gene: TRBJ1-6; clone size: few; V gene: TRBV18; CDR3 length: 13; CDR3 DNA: TGTGCCAGCTCACCAAAGGGGAATTCACCCCTCCACTTT; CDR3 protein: CASSPKGNSPLHF
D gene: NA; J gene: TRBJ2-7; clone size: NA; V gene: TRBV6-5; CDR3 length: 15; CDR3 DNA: TGTGCCAGCAGTTACTCGGCGCCAAGCGTGGACGAGCAGTACTTC; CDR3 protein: CASSYSAPSVDEQYF
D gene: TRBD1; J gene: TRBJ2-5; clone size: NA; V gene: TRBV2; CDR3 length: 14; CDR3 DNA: TGTGCCAGCAGTCCTGGACAGGGAGTGGCAACCCAGTACTTC; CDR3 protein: CASSPGQGVATQYF
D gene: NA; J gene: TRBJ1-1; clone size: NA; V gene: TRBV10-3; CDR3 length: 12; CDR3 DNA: TGTGCCCCCGGGAGGTTGAACACTGAAGCTTTCTTT; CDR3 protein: CAPGRLNTEAFF
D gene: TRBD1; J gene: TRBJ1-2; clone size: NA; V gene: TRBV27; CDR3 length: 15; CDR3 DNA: TGTGCCAGCAGTCCGCGACAGGGGGGGGACTATGGCTACACCTTC; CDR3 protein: CASSPRQGGDYGYTF
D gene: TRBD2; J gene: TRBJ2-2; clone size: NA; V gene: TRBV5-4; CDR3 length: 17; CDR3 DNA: TGTGCCAGCAGCACTGCTAGCGGACTCGCGAACACCGGGGAGCTGTTTTTT; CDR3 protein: CASSTASGLANTGELFF
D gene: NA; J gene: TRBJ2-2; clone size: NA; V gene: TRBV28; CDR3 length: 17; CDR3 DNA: TGTGCCAGCAGTCCCTGGGGCAGCTTGTTGAACACCGGGGAGCTGTTTTTT; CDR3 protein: CASSPWGSLLNTGELFF
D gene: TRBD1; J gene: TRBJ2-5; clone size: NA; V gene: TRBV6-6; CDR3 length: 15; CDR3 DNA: TGTGCCAGCAGGACATTGACAGGGTCACAAGAGACCCAGTACTTC; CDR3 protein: CASRTLTGSQETQYF
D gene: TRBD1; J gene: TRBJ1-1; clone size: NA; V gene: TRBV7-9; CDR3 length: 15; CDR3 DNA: TGTGCCGGATGGACAGGGGGATATGGGGACACTGAAGCTTTCTTT; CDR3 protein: CAGWTGGYGDTEAFF
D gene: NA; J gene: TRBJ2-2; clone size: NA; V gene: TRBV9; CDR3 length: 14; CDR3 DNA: TGTGCCAGCGGAGAAGCCCCAAACACCGGGGAGCTGTTTTTT; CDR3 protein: CASGEAPNTGELFF
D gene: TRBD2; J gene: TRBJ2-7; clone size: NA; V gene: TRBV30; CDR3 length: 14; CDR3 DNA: TGTGCCGCTGGGTGGACTAGCGGGACCTACGAGCAGTACTTC; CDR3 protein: CAAGWTSGTYEQYF
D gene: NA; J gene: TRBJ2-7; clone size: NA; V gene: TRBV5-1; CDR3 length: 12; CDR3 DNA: TGTGCCAGCAGCGCACACTCCTACGAGCAGTACTTC; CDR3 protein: CASSAHSYEQYF
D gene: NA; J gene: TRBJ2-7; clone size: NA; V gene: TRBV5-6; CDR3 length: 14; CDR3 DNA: TGTGCCAGCAGCTTGGTACAGGGGAGGTACGAGCAGTACTTC; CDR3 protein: CASSLVQGRYEQYF
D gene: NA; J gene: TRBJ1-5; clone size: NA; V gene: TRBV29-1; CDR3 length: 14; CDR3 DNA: TGCAGCGTTGCGATACAGGGAGCAAATCAGCCCCAGCATTTT; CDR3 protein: CSVAIQGANQPQHF
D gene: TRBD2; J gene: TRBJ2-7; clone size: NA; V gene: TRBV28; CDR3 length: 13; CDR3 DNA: TGTGCCGGAAGACTAGCGGGAGGTGCCGAGCAGTACTTC; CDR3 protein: CAGRLAGGAEQYF
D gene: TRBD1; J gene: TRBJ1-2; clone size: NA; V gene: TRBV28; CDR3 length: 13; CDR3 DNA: TGTGCCAGCACCCTACAGGGGGCCGCTGGCTACACCTTC; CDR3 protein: CASTLQGAAGYTF
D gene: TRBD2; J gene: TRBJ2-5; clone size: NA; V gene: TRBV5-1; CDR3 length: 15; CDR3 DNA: TGCGCCAGCAGCTTGTTGCCTAGCGGGATAAAGACCCAGTACTTC; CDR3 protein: CASSLLPSGIKTQYF
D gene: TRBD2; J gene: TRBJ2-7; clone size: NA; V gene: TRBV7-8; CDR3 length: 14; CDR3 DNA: TGTGCCAGCAGCTTAGTTAGTAGCGGGTACGAGCAGTACTTC; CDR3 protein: CASSLVSSGYEQYF
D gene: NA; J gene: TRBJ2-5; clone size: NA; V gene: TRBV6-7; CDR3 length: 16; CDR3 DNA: TGTGCCAGCAGTTACTCGCTAACCACAGGGACAAAGACCCAGTACTTC; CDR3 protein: CASSYSLTTGTKTQYF
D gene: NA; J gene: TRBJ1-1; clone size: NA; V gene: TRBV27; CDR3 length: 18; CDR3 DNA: TGTGCCAGCAGTTTATTTGGGGGGGTCCGATGGAGGGACACTGAAGCTTTCTTT; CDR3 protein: CASSLFGGVRWRDTEAFF
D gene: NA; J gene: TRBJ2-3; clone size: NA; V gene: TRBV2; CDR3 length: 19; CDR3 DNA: TGTGCCAGCAGTGAAGTCCTAGGGGCCAACCTAGTGGGCACAGATACGCAGTATTTT; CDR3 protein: CASSEVLGANLVGTDTQYF
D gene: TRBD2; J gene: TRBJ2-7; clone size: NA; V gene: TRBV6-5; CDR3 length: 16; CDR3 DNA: TGTGCCAGCAGTTACCTTGATAGCGGGAGGTTAAACGAGCAGTACTTC; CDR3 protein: CASSYLDSGRLNEQYF
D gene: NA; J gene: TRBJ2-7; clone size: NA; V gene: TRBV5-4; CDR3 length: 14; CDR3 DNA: TGTGCCAGCAGCTTGGAAACTGGTAACTACGAGCAGTACTTC; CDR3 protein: CASSLETGNYEQYF
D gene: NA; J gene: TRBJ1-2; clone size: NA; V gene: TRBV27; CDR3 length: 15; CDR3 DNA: TGTGCCAGCAGTTTAGAGCGGGGCAGGCTAAGCGGCTACACCTTC; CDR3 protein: CASSLERGRLSGYTF
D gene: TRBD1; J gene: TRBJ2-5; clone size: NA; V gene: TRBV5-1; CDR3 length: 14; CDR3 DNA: TGCGCCAGCAGCTTGACAGGGGGATGGGAGACCCAGTACTTC; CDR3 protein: CASSLTGGWETQYF
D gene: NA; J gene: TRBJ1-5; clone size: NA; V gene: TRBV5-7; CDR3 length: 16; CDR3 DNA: TGTGCCAGCAGCGGAAGCAGGCCTTATAGCAATCAGCCCCAGCATTTT; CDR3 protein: CASSGSRPYSNQPQHF
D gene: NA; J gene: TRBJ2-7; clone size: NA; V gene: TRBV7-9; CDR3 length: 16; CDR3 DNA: TGTGCCAGCAGCTTAGGCGGCGGCGGTGTCTCCTACGAGCAGTACTTC; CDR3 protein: CASSLGGGGVSYEQYF
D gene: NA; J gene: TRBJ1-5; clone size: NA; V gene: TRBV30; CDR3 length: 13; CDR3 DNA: TGTGCCTGGCAGGAAGGACAGAATCAGCCCCAGCATTTT; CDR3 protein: CAWQEGQNQPQHF
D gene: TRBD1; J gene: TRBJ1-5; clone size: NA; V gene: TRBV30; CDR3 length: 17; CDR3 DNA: TGTGCCTGGAGTGTAAAGGGACAGGGAACATGGTTTCAGCCCCAGCATTTT; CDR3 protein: CAWSVKGQGTWFQPQHF
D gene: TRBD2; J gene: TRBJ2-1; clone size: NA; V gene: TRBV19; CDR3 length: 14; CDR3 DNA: TGTGCCAGTAGTATCAGCGGGAGGGCCAAGGAGCAGTTCTTC; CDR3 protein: CASSISGRAKEQFF
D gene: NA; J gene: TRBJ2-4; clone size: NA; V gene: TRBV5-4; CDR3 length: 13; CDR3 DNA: TGTGCCAGCAGCTTGCCTAGAAAAAACATTCAGTACTTC; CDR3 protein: CASSLPRKNIQYF
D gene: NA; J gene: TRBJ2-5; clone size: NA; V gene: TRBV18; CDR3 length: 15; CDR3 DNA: TGTGCCAGCTCACCAGGAGCAGGGTACCAAGAGACCCAGTACTTC; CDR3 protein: CASSPGAGYQETQYF
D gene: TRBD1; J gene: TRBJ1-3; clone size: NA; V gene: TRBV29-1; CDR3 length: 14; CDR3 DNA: TGCAGCGCCGACGACAGGGTCGGGGGAAACACCATATATTTT; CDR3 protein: CSADDRVGGNTIYF
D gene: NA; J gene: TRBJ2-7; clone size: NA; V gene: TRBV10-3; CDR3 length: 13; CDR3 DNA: TGTGCCGCCAGGCGACCCAGCATCGACGAGCAGTACTTC; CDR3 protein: CAARRPSIDEQYF
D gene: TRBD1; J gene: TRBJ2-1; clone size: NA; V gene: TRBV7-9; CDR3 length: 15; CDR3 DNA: TGTGCCAGCCGCTCCGGGACAGGAGAATACAATGAGCAGTTCTTC; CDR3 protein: CASRSGTGEYNEQFF
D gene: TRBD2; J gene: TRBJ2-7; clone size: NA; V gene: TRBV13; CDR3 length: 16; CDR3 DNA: TGTGCCAGCAGCGACCGGACTAGCGGGAGCGTTTACGAGCAGTACTTC; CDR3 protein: CASSDRTSGSVYEQYF
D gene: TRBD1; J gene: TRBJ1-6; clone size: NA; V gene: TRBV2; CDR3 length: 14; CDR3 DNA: TGTGCCAGCTTTACCGGGACAGGGCTCCCACCCCTCCACTTT; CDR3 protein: CASFTGTGLPPLHF
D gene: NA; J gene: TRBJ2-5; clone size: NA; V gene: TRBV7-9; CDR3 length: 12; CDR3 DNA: TGTGCCAGCAGCCGCAGTCTCGAGACCCAGTACTTC; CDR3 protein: CASSRSLETQYF
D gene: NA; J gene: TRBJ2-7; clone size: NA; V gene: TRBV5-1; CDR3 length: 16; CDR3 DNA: TGCGCCAGCAGCGATTGGTCCAGCGGTCGATCCTACGAGCAGTACTTC; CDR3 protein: CASSDWSSGRSYEQYF
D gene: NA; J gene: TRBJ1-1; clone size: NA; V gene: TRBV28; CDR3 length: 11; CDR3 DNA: TGTGCCAGCAGGGTGGAGGGGCAAGCTTTCTTT; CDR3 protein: CASRVEGQAFF
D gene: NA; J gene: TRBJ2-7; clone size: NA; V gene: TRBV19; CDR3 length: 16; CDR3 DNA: TGTGCCAGTAGTATAGTATCGGGACAAGGCTCCTACGAGCAGTACTTC; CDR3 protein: CASSIVSGQGSYEQYF